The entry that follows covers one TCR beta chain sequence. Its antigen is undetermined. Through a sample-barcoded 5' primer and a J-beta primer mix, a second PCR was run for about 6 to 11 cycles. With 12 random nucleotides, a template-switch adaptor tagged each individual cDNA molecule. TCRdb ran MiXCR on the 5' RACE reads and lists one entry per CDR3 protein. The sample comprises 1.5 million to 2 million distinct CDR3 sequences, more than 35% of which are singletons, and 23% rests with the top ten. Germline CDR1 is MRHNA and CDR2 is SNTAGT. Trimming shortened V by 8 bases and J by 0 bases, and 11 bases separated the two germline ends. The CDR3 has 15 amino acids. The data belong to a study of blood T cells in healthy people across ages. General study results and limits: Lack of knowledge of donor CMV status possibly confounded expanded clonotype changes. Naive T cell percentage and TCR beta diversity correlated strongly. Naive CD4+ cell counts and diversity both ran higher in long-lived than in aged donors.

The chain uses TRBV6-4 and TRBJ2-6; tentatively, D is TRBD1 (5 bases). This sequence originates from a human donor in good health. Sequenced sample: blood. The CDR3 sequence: CASGARPSGANVLTF. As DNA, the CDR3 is TGTGCCAGCGGGGCCCGACCCTCTGGGGCCAACGTCCTGACTTTC.